These 6 T cell receptor beta chains share one sample of origin, sequenced in a study of blood T cell repertoires in COVID-19. Produced via immunoSEQ multiplex PCR; TCRdb's table is partial and in-frame only. The data show about 180,000 clones, roughly 83% seen once. The material sequenced was PBMCs or T cells enriched from blood (not recorded which). The receptors shown here come from a woman between 25 and 40 years old who had recovered from COVID-19.

This clone showed up just once. The CDR3 DNA follows: TGTGCCAGCAGGGATGACAGGGTAGTAGGCGAGCAGTACTTC. It is translated as CASRDDRVVGEQYF. The chain uses TRBV2 and TRBJ2-7; 7 positions match TRBD1. This CDR3 has 14 residues. Germline V gene lookup returns CDR1 SNHLY and CDR2 FYNNEI. The junction had 11 bases not matched to a gene; V was cut back by 6 bases and J by 6 bases.

This clone was seen a single time. The chain uses TRBV10-2 and TRBJ1-5; D is perhaps TRBD1 (6 bases). The CDR3 extends over 15 amino acids. Trimming cost V 6 bases and J 1 base, with 13 bases left between them. Germline V gives CDR1 WSHSY, CDR2 SAAADI. The CDR3 region has the DNA TGCGCCAGCAGCATAGGGGGTGGAAGCAATCAGCCCCAGCATTTT. Its protein product is CASSIGGGSNQPQHF.

The genes are TRBV7-9 and TRBJ2-7; D is ambiguous. This CDR3 is built from 12 residues. The V gene's germline CDR1 is SEHNR and CDR2 FQNEAQ (reference sequence). Trimming shortened V by 5 bases and J by 2 bases, and 7 bases separated the two germline ends. CDR3 residues: CASSTTTYEQYF. As DNA, the CDR3 is TGTGCCAGCAGCACCACAACCTACGAGCAGTACTTC. The whole variable domain, filled in from reference TRBV7-9 and TRBJ2-7, reads DTGVSQNPRHKITKRGQNVTFRCDPISEHNRLYWYRQTLGQGPEFLTYFQNEAQLEKSRLLSDRFSAERPKGSFSTLEIQRTEQGDSAMYLCASSTTTYEQYFGPGTRLTVT.

The chain carries TRBV19 and TRBJ1-5; TRBD1 matches at 7 bases. Germline lookup yields CDR1 LNHDA and CDR2 SQIVND (reference sequence). V shed 5 bases, J shed 4 bases, and the junction held 17 bases outside the gene matches. This CDR3 region has 18 residues. Here the CDR3 reads CASSFGQARGDSNQPQHF. CDR3 sequence (DNA): TGTGCCAGTAGTTTCGGACAGGCTAGGGGAGACTCGAATCAGCCCCAGCATTTT.

V usage is TRBV6-5 and J usage is TRBJ1-1; 7 nucleotides line up with TRBD1. This CDR3 is 15 amino acids long. Trimming at V came to 7 bases and at J to 5 bases, leaving 13 bases not matched to a gene. Germline CDR1 MNHEY, CDR2 SVGAGI. CDR3 loop: CASTQGGTLGTEAFF. As DNA, the CDR3 is TGTGCCAGCACCCAGGGGGGCACTTTGGGTACTGAAGCTTTCTTT.

V and J are TRBV6-5 and TRBJ2-7; D perhaps matches TRBD2 (6 bases). Trimming took 4 bases from V and 1 from J, leaving 14 bases between them. This CDR3 is built from 15 residues. Germline V gene sequence: CDR1 MNHEY, CDR2 SVGAGI. The CDR3 DNA reads TGTGCCAGCAGTTCTACGGGACTCGGGTCCTACGAGCAGTACTTC. Translation gives CASSSTGLGSYEQYF.